These T cell receptor beta chains were read from a single sample in a study of technical replicates of blood from a few donors. Data came from immunoSEQ multiplex PCR; TCRdb stores just in-frame clones and leaves some out. The profile covers about 85,000 clones, with about 94% appearing a single time and 0.25% taken by the ten largest. Sequenced sample: T cells isolated from PBMCs. These receptors were obtained from a human donor in good health. The CDR3 runs from the conserved cysteine through the conserved F or W. Each record gives: clone size, D gene, V gene, J gene, CDR3 DNA, CDR3 protein. D genes are given only for firm matches. Clone sizes are given selectively: once, few, many, or a class where the clone is expanded.

-	TRBD1	TRBV28	TRBJ1-4	TGTGCCAGCAGTTTATTACAGGGGAATAATGAAAAACTGTTTTTT	CASSLLQGNNEKLFF
few	TRBD2	TRBV18	TRBJ2-7	TGTGCCAGCTCACCGAGGAGCGGGAGTTCCTACGAGCAGTACTTC	CASSPRSGSSYEQYF
-	TRBD1	TRBV5-6	TRBJ2-7	TGTGCCAGCAGCTTGAGGGGACAGCGTCCCCACGAGCAGTACTTC	CASSLRGQRPHEQYF
-	-	TRBV6-5	TRBJ1-6	TGTGCCAGCCACGAGGGGGGGCGGATAAATTCACCCCTCCACTTT	CASHEGGRINSPLHF
-	-	TRBV5-8	TRBJ1-1	TGTGCCAGCAGCGCCCCAGGGGAGATTGGCACTGAAGCTTTCTTT	CASSAPGEIGTEAFF
once	TRBD1	TRBV6-5	TRBJ2-5	TGTGCCAGCAGTTCATACAGGGGTTATCAAGAGACCCAGTACTTC	CASSSYRGYQETQYF
-	TRBD1	TRBV5-3	TRBJ2-2	TGTGCCAGAGAGACAGGGCGTAACACCGGGGAGCTGTTTTTT	CARETGRNTGELFF
-	-	TRBV13	TRBJ1-4	TGTGCCAGCAGCTACAGGAGGGCCTCAGCCAAAAAACTGTTTTTT	CASSYRRASAKKLFF
-	TRBD2	TRBV11-3	TRBJ2-3	TGTGCCAGCAGCCCCGGACTAGCGGCAGATAGGCCCACAGATACGCAGTATTTT	CASSPGLAADRPTDTQYF
-	-	TRBV28	TRBJ2-5	TGTGCCAGCAGACGTTCCCTCCTCGAGGCAGGGGCCAAAGAGACCCAGTACTTC	CASRRSLLEAGAKETQYF
-	-	TRBV7-2	TRBJ1-2	TGTGCCAGCAGCTTAGGAGAGCTCTATGGCTACACCTTC	CASSLGELYGYTF
-	-	TRBV4-1	TRBJ2-1	TGCGCCAGCAGCCAAGGAGACAGCTACAATGAGCAGTTCTTC	CASSQGDSYNEQFF
-	TRBD2	TRBV28	TRBJ2-1	TGTGCCAGCAGCGGAGATCGGACTAGCGGAAACAATGAGCAGTTCTTC	CASSGDRTSGNNEQFF
-	TRBD1	TRBV5-1	TRBJ2-3	TGCGCCAGCAGCACGGACAGGGTCTACGGCACAGATACGCAGTATTTT	CASSTDRVYGTDTQYF
once	TRBD2	TRBV11-3	TRBJ2-2	TGTGCCAGCAGCTCGGGACTAGCGGCTAACACCGGGGAGCTGTTTTTT	CASSSGLAANTGELFF
-	-	TRBV11-1	TRBJ2-3	TGTGCCAGCAGCTTAGTATTAAGGCGGAGAGGAAACACAGATACGCAGTATTTT	CASSLVLRRRGNTDTQYF
-	TRBD1	TRBV7-9	TRBJ2-7	TGTGCCAGCAGCTTAGCTATGGACAGGGCCTACGAGCAGTACTTC	CASSLAMDRAYEQYF
once	-	TRBV4-2	TRBJ1-2	TGTGCCAGCAGCCAAGTCGGTAACAACTATGGCTACACCTTC	CASSQVGNNYGYTF
-	TRBD2	TRBV6-4	TRBJ2-2	TGTGCCAGCGGAATCCTACTAGCGCCTACGAACACCGGGGAGCTGTTTTTT	CASGILLAPTNTGELFF
-	TRBD1	TRBV7-9	TRBJ1-2	TGTGCCAGCAGCCTCGGGACAGGGGTGAGCTACACCTTC	CASSLGTGVSYTF
-	TRBD1	TRBV6-1	TRBJ2-7	TGTGCCAGCAGTGACCCACGACAGGGGGCGCGGGAGCAGTACTTC	CASSDPRQGAREQYF
few	-	TRBV9	TRBJ1-1	TGTGCCAGCGACAGGATGAACACTGAAGCTTTCTTT	CASDRMNTEAFF
-	-	TRBV30	TRBJ1-6	TGTGCCTGGAGTTCGAGGGTGGGTAATTCACCCCTCCACTTT	CAWSSRVGNSPLHF
-	-	TRBV12-5	TRBJ2-2	TGTGCTAGTGGGCAGGGCGACACCGGGGAGCTGTTTTTT	CASGQGDTGELFF
-	TRBD1	TRBV5-1	TRBJ2-3	TGCGCCAGCAGCTTACAGGGGCGGTGGACAGATACGCAGTATTTT	CASSLQGRWTDTQYF
-	TRBD1	TRBV27	TRBJ1-4	TGTGCCAGCAGTTTAGTGACAGGGACTAATGAAAAACTGTTTTTT	CASSLVTGTNEKLFF
-	-	TRBV20-1	TRBJ2-3	TGCAGTGCCCTGTACACAGATACGCAGTATTTT	CSALYTDTQYF
-	-	TRBV4-1	TRBJ2-1	TGCGCCAGCAGCCCCCATGGAGGGCCGCAATACAATGAGCAGTTCTTC	CASSPHGGPQYNEQFF
once	TRBD2	TRBV6-1	TRBJ2-1	TGTGCCAGCAGTGAAGGGGAGGGTTGGGTCAATGAGCAGTTCTTC	CASSEGEGWVNEQFF
-	-	TRBV15	TRBJ1-6	TGTGCCACCAGCAGAGACACTTCACTGAGCTCCTATAATTCACCCCTCCACTTT	CATSRDTSLSSYNSPLHF
-	-	TRBV27	TRBJ1-5	TGTGCCAGCAGTTTTGAATCAGGGTCAAGTCAGCCCCAGCATTTT	CASSFESGSSQPQHF
-	-	TRBV29-1	TRBJ2-7	TGCAGCGTTGGACAGGAGGTTCCACCAGGCCACTACGAGCAGTACTTC	CSVGQEVPPGHYEQYF
-	TRBD1	TRBV11-3	TRBJ2-1	TGTGCCAGCAGCTACCCGGGACAGGGGACGAATGAGCAGTTCTTC	CASSYPGQGTNEQFF
-	-	TRBV7-8	TRBJ2-7	TGTGCCAGCAGCTTAGTTCCAGACTCCTACGAGCAGTACTTC	CASSLVPDSYEQYF
-	-	TRBV5-1	TRBJ2-1	TGCGCCAGCAGCTTGGGGGGGGTAAACGGTTGGTTCTTC	CASSLGGVNGWFF
-	TRBD1	TRBV28	TRBJ2-7	TGTGCCAGCAGCCGTAGGCTTACAGGGGGCTCCTACGAGCAGTACTTC	CASSRRLTGGSYEQYF
-	-	TRBV28	TRBJ1-2	TGTGCCAGCAGGACCCCAACGCCAGGGCGCTATGGCTACACCTTC	CASRTPTPGRYGYTF
-	TRBD1	TRBV5-4	TRBJ2-2	TGTGCCAGCAGCTTGGGGACAGGGAGAAGGGCCGGGGAGCTGTTTTTT	CASSLGTGRRAGELFF
-	TRBD2	TRBV27	TRBJ2-7	TGTGCCAGCAGTTTGCTGCCTCTAGCGGGGTACTCCTACGAGCAGTACTTC	CASSLLPLAGYSYEQYF
-	-	TRBV27	TRBJ1-1	TGTGCCAGCAGTCAATCCAGGAACACTGAAGCTTTCTTT	CASSQSRNTEAFF
-	TRBD1	TRBV5-8	TRBJ2-3	TGTGCCAGCAGCTCGGGACAGGGGGCAGATACGCAGTATTTT	CASSSGQGADTQYF
-	-	TRBV11-2	TRBJ2-2	TGTGCCAGCAGCTTAGTTGCTAGAACCGGGGAGCTGTTTTTT	CASSLVARTGELFF